This T cell receptor beta chain was found in a study of patients and donors after allogeneic stem cell transplantation. The junction had 6 bases not matched to a gene; V was cut back by 4 bases and J by 9 bases. The CDR3 runs 15 residues. Germline V gene lookup returns CDR1 SGHVS and CDR2 FNYEAQ. TCRdb processed the RT-PCR reads anew with MiXCR; each CDR3 protein has one entry. The table has some 200,000 distinct CDR3 sequences, around two fifths seen once. This chain joins TRBV7-6 and TRBJ2-1; 13 bases fit TRBD2. The origin of this receptor is a human donor who was either an allogeneic HSCT recipient or a stem cell or donor lymphocyte infusion donor (not recorded which). It is not recorded whose cells these are; they may come from a transplant donor. Material: blood, either unsorted or a sorted T cell fraction (not recorded which). In DNA form, the CDR3 reads TGTGCCAGCAGCTCAACTAGCGGGAGGGGAGGTGAGCAGTTCTTC. Translating gives CASSSTSGRGGEQFF.